This T cell receptor beta chain was profiled in a study of Ad26.COV2.S vaccination and SARS-CoV-2 variants. Study information: Each vaccinee took Ad26.COV2.S intramuscularly, once or twice 56 days apart. General study findings and limits: Breadth of non-spike TCRs did not differ between vaccinees and placebo recipients. Considerable breadth of spike-specific CD8+ and CD4+ T cell responses has reportedly been documented following vaccination.

Here immunoSEQ multiplex PCR was the method, and the copy in TCRdb shows in-frame clones only, minus some. Among hundreds of thousands of clones listed, around 89% were seen once. Trimming removed 2 bases from V and 4 bases from J, with 20 bases in between. The germline V gene encodes CDR1 MDHEN and CDR2 SYDVKM. The CDR3 has 17 amino acids. This sample's treatment: over 15 received Ad26.COV2.S at low or high dose, single or two shots; several received placebo; per-sample allocation not given. Day 63 after the first vaccine or placebo injection was the time point for sampling. This clone was recorded once. Its matching antigen is unknown.

The gene calls are TRBV28 and TRBJ2-5; D may match TRBD1 or TRBD2 (6 bases each). This receptor was identified in a person between 18 and 65 years old who received the Ad26.COV2.S COVID-19 vaccine or a placebo. The input for sequencing was peripheral blood, taken in a trial of Ad26.COV2.S vaccine versus placebo. The CDR3 region is CASSLGFWGALSETQYF. The CDR3 bases are TGTGCCAGCAGTTTAGGGTTTTGGGGGGCGCTCTCAGAGACCCAGTACTTC.